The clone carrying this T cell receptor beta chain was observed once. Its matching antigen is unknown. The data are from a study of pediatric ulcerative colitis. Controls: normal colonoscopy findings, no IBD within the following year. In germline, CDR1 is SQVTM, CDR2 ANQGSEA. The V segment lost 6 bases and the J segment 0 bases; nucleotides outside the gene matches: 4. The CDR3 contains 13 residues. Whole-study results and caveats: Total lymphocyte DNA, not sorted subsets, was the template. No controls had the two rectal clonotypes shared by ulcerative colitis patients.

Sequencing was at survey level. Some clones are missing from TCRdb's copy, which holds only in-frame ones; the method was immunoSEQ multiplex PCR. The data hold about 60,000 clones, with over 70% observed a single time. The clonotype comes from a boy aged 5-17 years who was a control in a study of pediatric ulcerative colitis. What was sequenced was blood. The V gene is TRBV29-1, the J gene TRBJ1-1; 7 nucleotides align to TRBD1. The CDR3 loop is CSVEGQMNTEAFF. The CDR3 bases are TGCAGCGTGGAGGGACAGATGAACACTGAAGCTTTCTTT.